This T cell receptor (beta chain) emerged from a study of blood T cell repertoires in COVID-19. About the study: Sites in the United States, Italy and Spain provided acute and convalescent COVID-19 samples. T cells, B-cell-depleted T cells, or PBMCs supplied cDNA or gDNA.

Original handling: Counts of nucleated cells, estimated from reference gene primer amplification, were obtained. Libraries were prepared by immunoSEQ multiplex PCR; TCRdb keeps only in-frame clonotypes and omits some of them. V and J calls and clone size follow that table, whereas D and trimming were derived from the DNA. This table has about 120,000 clones, 75% to 90% appearing once. With 6 bases clipped from V and 5 bases from J, the junction kept 4 bases outside the gene matches. The CDR3 is 12 residues long. The germline V gene has CDR1 SQVTM and CDR2 ANQGSEA. V gene TRBV29-1 combines with J gene TRBJ2-7, with 10 bases that match TRBD1. The sequenced sample was peripheral blood. The sequence derives from a young man with acute or convalescent COVID-19. The CDR3 loop reads CSVGDRGDEQYF. The CDR3 region has the DNA TGCAGCGTGGGGGACAGGGGAGACGAGCAGTACTTC.